What follows describes a single TCR beta chain. Antigen specificity is unknown. CDR3 size: 14 residues. Trimming removed 4 bases from V and 7 bases from J; junction bases left unmatched: 7. In germline, CDR1 is SGHDN, CDR2 FVKESK. This record belongs to a study of PD-1 blockade in classical Hodgkin lymphoma. Turning to the study itself: With a 2-week interval, patients received intravenous nivolumab at 3 mg/kg.

The assay was immunoSEQ multiplex PCR, and TCRdb's table has in-frame clones only and misses some. The sample records 75,000 to 100,000 clones, roughly 83% being singletons. General study points: A significant rise in TCR diversity was seen by C4D1 for CD4+ cells but not for CD8+ cells. What caused the repertoire differences, perhaps disease activity or prior therapy, remains undefined.

Brentuximab vedotin exposure varied among the patients, all of whom had relapsed after autologous stem cell transplantation. Patients reached a best response of complete response, partial response or progressive disease. The source of this sequence is a human donor with classical Hodgkin lymphoma. The sample here was peripheral blood mononuclear cells (PBMCs), taken at baseline. The V call is TRBV14, the J call TRBJ2-1; 7 bases align to TRBD2. CDR3 in amino acids: CASSPTSPVNEQFF. CDR3 coding DNA: TGTGCCAGCAGCCCGACTAGCCCGGTGAATGAGCAGTTCTTC.